The clone carrying this T cell receptor beta chain showed up just a few times. Its antigen remains unknown. V trimming: 3 bases; J trimming: 5 bases; junction bases outside the gene matches: 5. The V gene's germline CDR1 is KGHDR and CDR2 SFDVKD. The length of the CDR3 is 14 residues. The record originates from a study of blood T cells in healthy people across ages. Study results and caveats: Strong correlation was found linking TCR beta diversity to naive T cell percentage.

Then a second PCR, running about 7 to 11 cycles, was carried out with a sample-barcoded 5' primer and a J-beta primer mix. TCRdb used MiXCR to reprocess the 5' RACE reads, holding one entry per CDR3 protein. The profile shows about 1.5 million distinct CDR3 sequences, 42% of them singletons. The chain is built from TRBV24-1 and TRBJ2-5; TRBD1 agrees at 7 bases. Sequenced sample: blood. This sequence originates from a woman younger than 30 in good health. CDR3 loop: CATSDLTGSETQYF. DNA of the CDR3: TGTGCCACCAGTGATCTGACAGGGTCGGAGACCCAGTACTTC.